This TCR beta chain came from a study of cytomegalovirus exposure and HLA in healthy donors. A word on this clone: Its antigen is unidentified. The same CDR3 arises from other DNA sequences in this sample as well.

Trimming removed 1 base at V and 3 bases at J, with 6 bases between. The CDR3 runs 13 residues. Germline V gives CDR1 LGHNA, CDR2 YNFKEQ. Sequencing used immunoSEQ multiplex PCR; TCRdb keeps in-frame clones, though not all of them. The sample yields some 140,000 clones, about 83% seen once. Study results and caveats: The study designated around 150 TCR beta chains cytomegalovirus-associated. In the approximately 120 validation repertoires, a later analysis found that first-cohort TCR clusters tended to co-occur. Despite most TCR sequences being rare, some public TCRs occurred in many donors.

Material: PBMCs. V is TRBV4-2 and J is TRBJ2-5, with D uncertain. This TCR was recovered from a young woman in good health and CMV-seronegative. The CDR3 DNA reads TGTGCCAGCAGCCAAGGCGAGAAAGAGACCCAGTACTTC. This gives the protein CASSQGEKETQYF.